This T cell receptor beta chain appears in the sequencing data of a study of shared clonotypes between healthy human individuals. Study overall: A couple of women and three men aged 18 to 49 made up the donors.

The trim removed 5 bases at V and 4 bases at J, leaving 8 bases unmatched. In germline, CDR1 is SGDLS, CDR2 YYNGEE. The CDR3 totals 15 residues. An assay was performed, and its level was deep. Generated by immunoSEQ multiplex PCR, the TCRdb table keeps only in-frame clones and is missing some. Found here are about 1.1 million clones, 75% to 85% of them singletons; the top ten hold 0.6% to 0.75%. The study's findings and limits: Generally, naive subsets (rather than memory subsets) showed larger estimated richness.

In the CD4+ fraction, cells were divided into CD45RA+ naive and CD45RA-negative memory subsets. Comments on this clone: Its target is unknown. Other DNA sequences in this specimen translate into the identical CDR3.

This rearrangement joins TRBV9 to TRBJ2-2, with 7 positions matching TRBD2. Sequencing was performed on memory CD4+ T cells from PBMCs. Regarding subset: CD45RA-negative fraction. The clonotype originates from a man aged 18 to 29 in good health. Some clones in this sample may be carry-over from other donors' samples. The CDR3 sequence: CASRTGTTLTGELFF. The CDR3 region has the DNA TGTGCCAGCAGGACTGGGACTACCCTCACCGGGGAGCTGTTTTTT.